Presented here are 3 T cell receptor beta chains from one specimen sequenced in a study of blood T cell repertoires in COVID-19. Measured with immunoSEQ multiplex PCR; TCRdb has only the in-frame clones, and not every one. This sample has 250,000 to 300,000 clones, with 70% to 90% found just once. Sequencing input: peripheral blood. The origin of the receptors is a man aged 25 to 40 with active or convalescent COVID-19.

This chain links TRBV7-2 with TRBJ2-7, with TRBD2 identical over 12 bases. Unmatched junction bases numbered 3, after V lost 7 bases and J lost 2 bases. CDR3 size: 14 residues. From germline, CDR1 is SGHTA and CDR2 FQGNSA. CDR3 in amino acids: CASTGLAGTYEQYF. For the CDR3, the DNA is TGTGCCAGCACCGGACTAGCGGGGACCTACGAGCAGTACTTC.

A few counts support this clone. This sequence joins TRBV27 and TRBJ2-3; the match to TRBD2 covers 9 bases. V dropped 1 base and J dropped 2; count of bases not matched to a gene: 7. This CDR3 has 17 amino acids. CDR1 MNHEY and CDR2 SMNVEV come from the germline V gene (reference sequence). This chain's CDR3 is CASSLFSLAGNTDTQYF. The CDR3 nucleotides are TGTGCCAGCAGTTTATTCTCCCTAGCGGGAAACACAGATACGCAGTATTTT.

The chain is built from TRBV7-8 and TRBJ1-5, with D unclear. Trimming took 1 base from V and 1 from J, leaving 14 bases between them. The CDR3 sequence is 17 residues long. Looked up from germline, CDR1 is SGHVS and CDR2 is FQNEAQ. The CDR3 DNA follows: TGTGCCAGCAGCTTAGGGGTCCGGGCGGGGAGCAATCAGCCCCAGCATTTT. This translates into CASSLGVRAGSNQPQHF.